This T cell receptor beta chain was found in a study of OX40 agonist ivuxolimab in advanced cancers. Some clones are missing from TCRdb's copy, which holds only in-frame ones; the method was immunoSEQ multiplex PCR. This table holds 100,000 or so clones, about 88% found once. The CDR3 contains 14 residues. Germline V gene lookup returns CDR1 GTSNPN and CDR2 SVGIG (reference sequence). Trimming cost V 4 bases and J 3 bases, with 16 bases left between them. The chain joins TRBV30 to TRBJ2-7; D may be TRBD1 or TRBD2 (5 bases each). The sequencing used CD4+ or CD8+ T cells sorted from blood, collected in a trial of the OX40 agonist ivuxolimab. The source is an adult with an advanced solid tumor such as melanoma, head and neck, liver or kidney cancer. CDR3 in amino acids: CAWKRDHFSYEQYF. The CDR3, as DNA: TGTGCCTGGAAAAGGGACCATTTTAGCTACGAGCAGTACTTC. Using reference TRBV30 and TRBJ2-7 for the parts outside the CDR3, the full variable domain is SQTIHQWPATLVQPVGSPLSLECTVEGTSNPNLYWYRQAAGRGLQLLFYSVGIGQISSEVPQNLSASRPQDRQFILSSKKLLLSDSGFYLCAWKRDHFSYEQYFGPGTRLTVT.